These T cell receptor beta chains were read from a single sample in a study of radiation and T cells in renal cell carcinoma. Using immunoSEQ multiplex PCR, the repertoire was profiled, and TCRdb retains in-frame clones only, with some absent. Of around 170,000 clones in the sample, about 88% are singletons; the top ten hold about 10%. The sample consisted of blood, taken from a patient whose treatment included radiotherapy and nephrectomy. All receptors derive from a woman aged 50 to 65 with renal cell carcinoma. CDR3s include the opening cysteine and the closing phenylalanine or tryptophan. A D gene is named only where the DNA matches it firmly. The listing skips clone size in some rows; elsewhere it reads once, few, many or a size class.

. TRBJ1-3 . TRBV6-1 CASSGRGGFGGNTIYF TGTGCCAGCAGTGGCCGGGGAGGGTTCGGTGGAAACACCATATATTTT
. TRBJ2-2 . TRBV19 CASSIAGTLNTGELFF TGTGCCAGTAGTATAGCCGGGACTTTGAACACCGGGGAGCTGTTTTTT
once TRBJ2-6 . TRBV5-5 CASSLIGGAGANVLTF TGTGCCAGCAGCTTGATCGGGGGCGCGGGGGCCAACGTCCTGACTTTC
. TRBJ1-1 . TRBV5-1 CASSLDQGTNTEAFF TGCGCCAGCAGCTTGGATCAGGGTACTAACACTGAAGCTTTCTTT
once TRBJ2-5 . TRBV9 CASSVEGRTQYF TGTGCCAGCAGCGTAGAGGGCAGGACCCAGTACTTC
. TRBJ2-5 TRBD2 TRBV6-8 CASRSKAGGFQETQYF TGTGCCAGCCGATCGAAGGCGGGGGGATTCCAAGAGACCCAGTACTTC
. TRBJ2-6 . TRBV7-2 CASSLGGSGANVLTF TGTGCCAGCAGCTTAGGCGGATCTGGGGCCAACGTCCTGACTTTC
once TRBJ1-4 . TRBV5-1 CASTSGSGGEKLFF TGCGCCAGCACCTCCGGTTCGGGGGGTGAAAAACTGTTTTTT
. TRBJ2-6 . TRBV2 CASRGATAGANVLTF TGTGCCAGCAGGGGAGCGACAGCTGGGGCCAACGTCCTGACTTTC
. TRBJ2-1 TRBD2 TRBV27 CASWVLAGDNEQFF TGTGCCAGCTGGGTACTAGCGGGGGATAATGAGCAGTTCTTC
. TRBJ1-6 . TRBV19 CASSIPMSQTYSPLHF TGTGCCAGTAGCATTCCCATGAGCCAGACCTATTCACCCCTCCACTTT
. TRBJ2-1 TRBD2 TRBV5-1 CASSLDGGGQTNEQFF TGCGCCAGCAGCTTGGACGGCGGGGGGCAAACCAATGAGCAGTTCTTC
. TRBJ1-1 TRBD1 TRBV6-5 CASRLIQGRDTEAFF TGTGCCAGCAGGCTTATACAGGGGAGAGACACTGAAGCTTTCTTT
. TRBJ1-1 . TRBV30 CAWTTQGGGTEAFF TGTGCCTGGACCACACAGGGTGGAGGCACTGAAGCTTTCTTT
. TRBJ2-5 . TRBV6-6 CASSYPGGPETQYF TGTGCCAGCAGTTACCCCGGGGGGCCGGAGACCCAGTACTTC
once TRBJ1-5 . TRBV6-6 CATSDPIRGDQPQHF TGTGCCACCTCCGATCCCATCCGTGGGGATCAGCCCCAGCATTTT
. TRBJ1-3 . TRBV5-4 CASSLGSPSGNTIYF TGTGCCAGCAGCTTGGGGTCCCCCTCTGGAAACACCATATATTTT
medium-sized TRBJ2-7 . TRBV4-2 CASSQEGGLGSYEQYF TGTGCCAGCAGCCAAGAGGGAGGCTTAGGCTCCTACGAGCAGTACTTC
once TRBJ1-3 . TRBV7-2 CASSHPPGSGNTIYF TGTGCCAGCAGCCACCCCCCGGGGTCTGGAAACACCATATATTTT
. TRBJ2-7 . TRBV19 CASSVGDTAYEQYF TGTGCCAGTAGTGTGGGGGACACAGCCTACGAGCAGTACTTC
. TRBJ2-1 . TRBV5-4 CASSLEGLRGWDEQFF TGTGCCAGCAGTCTGGAGGGACTGCGCGGGTGGGATGAGCAGTTCTTC
once TRBJ2-7 . TRBV12-5 CASGLPAPSEQYF TGTGCTAGTGGTTTGCCCGCTCCGTCCGAGCAGTACTTC